This T cell receptor (beta chain) was sequenced during a study of blood T cell repertoires in COVID-19. Sequencing used immunoSEQ multiplex PCR; TCRdb keeps in-frame clones, though not all of them. The sample has roughly 230,000 clones; 90% are singletons. The CDR3 has 16 amino acids. V was pared by 0 bases and J by 10 bases, with 4 bases of the junction left unmatched. Germline V gives CDR1 SNHLY, CDR2 FYNNEI. The sample was peripheral blood. The rearrangement links TRBV2 to TRBJ1-6, with TRBD1 identical over 12 bases. This receptor was taken from a woman aged 55-69 years with COVID-19, enrolled during active disease. The CDR3 nucleotides read TGTGCCAGCAGTGAAGCGCTGGGGACAGGGGGCTCACCCCTCCACTTT. Protein: CASSEALGTGGSPLHF.